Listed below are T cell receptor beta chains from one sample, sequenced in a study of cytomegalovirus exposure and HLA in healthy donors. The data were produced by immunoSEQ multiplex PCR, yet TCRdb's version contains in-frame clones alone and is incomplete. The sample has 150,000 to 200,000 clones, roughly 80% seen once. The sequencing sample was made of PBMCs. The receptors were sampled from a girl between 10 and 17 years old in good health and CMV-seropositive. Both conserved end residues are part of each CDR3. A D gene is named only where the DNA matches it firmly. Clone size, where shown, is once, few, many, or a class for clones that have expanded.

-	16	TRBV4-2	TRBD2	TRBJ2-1	TGTGCCAGCGGGGGGCTAGCGGGGGGGACCTACAATGAGCAGTTCTTC	CASGGLAGGTYNEQFF
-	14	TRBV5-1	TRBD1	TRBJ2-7	TGCGCCAGCAGCTCTCAGGACAGGGACGGCGAGCAGTACTTC	CASSSQDRDGEQYF
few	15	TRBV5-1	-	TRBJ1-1	TGCGCCAGCAGCTTGGTGACAGGAGGGAACACTGAAGCTTTCTTT	CASSLVTGGNTEAFF
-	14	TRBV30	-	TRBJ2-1	TGTGCCTGGATGGGTCTAGCGCGAGGGAATGAGCAGTTCTTC	CAWMGLARGNEQFF
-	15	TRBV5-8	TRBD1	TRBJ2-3	TGTGCCAGCAGCTTGGGGGACAGGGGGACAGATACGCAGTATTTT	CASSLGDRGTDTQYF
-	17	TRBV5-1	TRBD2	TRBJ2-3	TGCGCCAGCAGCTCCTCACTAGCGGGAGTCCTCACAGATACGCAGTATTTT	CASSSSLAGVLTDTQYF
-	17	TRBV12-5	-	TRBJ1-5	TGTGCTAGTGGTTTGGCTGCAGGTGGGTATAGCAATCAGCCCCAGCATTTT	CASGLAAGGYSNQPQHF
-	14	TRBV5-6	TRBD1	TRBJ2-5	TGTGCCAGCAGCTTGCAGGGGGCGCGGGAGACCCAGTACTTC	CASSLQGARETQYF
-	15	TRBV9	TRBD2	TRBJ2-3	TGTGCCAGCAGCGTGGCTAGCGGCGCTGGGGATACGCAGTATTTT	CASSVASGAGDTQYF
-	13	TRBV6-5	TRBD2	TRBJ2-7	TGTGCCAGCACCGTAGCGGGAGGTTACGAGCAGTACTTC	CASTVAGGYEQYF